The clone carrying this T cell receptor beta chain showed up just a few times. The PCR template was genomic DNA. The TCR beta CDR3 region was amplified using 30 forward and 13 reverse primers. TCRdb re-analysed the multiplex PCR reads in MiXCR, keeping a single row per CDR3 protein. The table lists some 250,000 distinct CDR3 sequences, over 45% of them singletons. The sample comes from a study of type 1 and type 2 diabetes patients. Study details: The cohort mixed type 1 diabetes, type 2 diabetes and nondiabetic donors.

Germline loops: CDR1 SGHVS, CDR2 FQNEAQ. The CDR3 is made up of 13 amino acids. The germline V and J ends were trimmed by 4 bases and 7 bases, with 10 bases remaining between them. Sequencing input: peripheral blood mononuclear cells (PBMCs). The chain recombines TRBV7-8 with TRBJ1-4; D not resolved. This sequence originates from a man younger than 30 with type 2 diabetes. In DNA form, the CDR3 reads TGTGCCAGCAGCTCACGATACAGTGAAAAACTGTTTTTT. It specifies CASSSRYSEKLFF.